These T cell receptor beta chains were read from a single sample in a study of blood T cell repertoires in COVID-19. TCRdb's copy holds only in-frame clones and misses some; the assay was immunoSEQ multiplex PCR. The sample includes roughly 460,000 clones, 70% to 90% of them seen just once. The sequencing sample was made of peripheral blood. The receptors derive from a man between 18 and 29 years old with COVID-19, enrolled during active disease. The CDR3 runs from the conserved cysteine through the conserved F or W. The D gene is left open where the match is weak. Only part of the rows carry a size: once, few, many, or a class if the clone is expanded.

d_call,cdr3_length,v_call,clone_size,j_call,cdr3_aa,cdr3_nt
TRBD2,17,TRBV5-4,.,TRBJ2-1,CASSLGLAGGHYNEQFF,TGTGCCAGCAGCCTAGGACTAGCGGGGGGTCACTACAATGAGCAGTTCTTC
.,14,TRBV6-1,.,TRBJ2-1,CASSEVPGYNEQFF,TGTGCCAGCAGTGAAGTTCCAGGATACAATGAGCAGTTCTTC
.,11,TRBV2,.,TRBJ2-7,CASSVNYEQYF,TGTGCCAGCAGTGTAAATTACGAGCAGTACTTC
.,13,TRBV29-1,once,TRBJ1-2,CSVLEGANYGYTF,TGCAGCGTCCTGGAGGGAGCTAACTATGGCTACACCTTC
.,15,TRBV6-4,once,TRBJ2-1,CASSDSSGSYNEQFF,TGTGCCAGCAGTGACTCCAGCGGCTCCTACAATGAGCAGTTCTTC
TRBD2,18,TRBV15,.,TRBJ2-3,CATSSGLPGLAQGITQYF,TGTGCCACCAGCAGTGGCCTTCCGGGACTAGCTCAGGGGATAACGCAGTATTTT
TRBD2,16,TRBV5-6,.,TRBJ2-3,CASSFMAGAPQDTQYF,TGTGCCAGCAGCTTTATGGCGGGAGCCCCTCAAGATACGCAGTATTTT
.,12,TRBV7-9,.,TRBJ2-7,CASSFDSTEQYF,TGTGCCAGCAGCTTCGACAGTACCGAGCAGTACTTC
TRBD1,14,TRBV2,.,TRBJ1-5,CASSADRGNQPQHF,TGTGCCAGCAGTGCCGACAGGGGCAATCAGCCCCAGCATTTT
TRBD1,14,TRBV7-3,.,TRBJ1-6,CASSPGQHNSPLHF,TGTGCCAGCAGCCCGGGACAGCATAATTCACCCCTCCACTTT
.,13,TRBV11-3,.,TRBJ1-1,CASSLRGYSEAFF,TGTGCCAGCAGCTTAAGAGGGTACTCTGAAGCTTTCTTT
TRBD2,18,TRBV11-2,once,TRBJ2-1,CASSLVSGSGRTYNEQFF,TGTGCCAGCAGCTTAGTTTCCGGTAGCGGGAGAACCTACAATGAGCAGTTCTTC
.,15,TRBV18,.,TRBJ1-4,CASSPFEGGSEKLFF,TGTGCCAGCTCACCATTCGAGGGTGGGAGTGAAAAACTGTTTTTT
TRBD1,18,TRBV18,once,TRBJ2-5,CASSPRDRGYRSQETQYF,TGTGCCAGCTCACCCCGGGACAGGGGATATCGGTCCCAAGAGACCCAGTACTTC
TRBD1,17,TRBV6-4,.,TRBJ1-5,CASSDHRDRGCNQPQHF,TGTGCCAGCAGTGACCACCGGGACAGGGGGTGTAATCAGCCCCAGCATTTT
TRBD1,16,TRBV28,.,TRBJ1-4,CASSSARQGNNEKLFF,TGTGCCAGCAGTTCTGCGCGACAGGGGAATAATGAAAAACTGTTTTTT
.,16,TRBV5-1,.,TRBJ2-7,CASIDSVGGSPGEQYF,TGCGCCAGCATAGATTCTGTCGGCGGCTCTCCGGGCGAGCAGTACTTC
.,15,TRBV7-9,.,TRBJ1-1,CASSLDSLLGPAAFF,TGTGCCAGCAGCTTAGATAGTTTATTGGGGCCCGCGGCTTTCTTT
.,13,TRBV5-1,.,TRBJ1-1,CASSLDKNTEAFF,TGCGCCAGCAGCTTGGATAAGAACACTGAAGCTTTCTTT
.,16,TRBV27,.,TRBJ2-7,CASSFAPAGSSYEQYF,TGTGCCAGCAGTTTTGCCCCAGCGGGCAGCTCCTACGAGCAGTACTTC
.,12,TRBV2,.,TRBJ2-3,CASRQGADTQYF,TGTGCCAGCAGACAAGGGGCGGATACGCAGTATTTT
TRBD2,16,TRBV7-9,.,TRBJ2-5,CASSLRPSGRFETQYF,TGTGCCAGCAGCTTACGCCCGAGCGGGAGATTCGAGACCCAGTACTTC
.,14,TRBV6-5,.,TRBJ2-1,CASSLIADDNEQFF,TGTGCCAGCAGTTTAATAGCGGACGACAATGAGCAGTTCTTC